This T cell receptor beta chain was documented in a study of cytomegalovirus exposure and HLA in healthy donors. Whole-study findings and limits: The authors later found most CMV-associated TCR beta chains appeared HLA-restricted.

As for this clone: Its antigen is still unknown.

PCR primers comprised 60 Vbeta and 13 Jbeta primers. Some clones are missing from TCRdb's copy, which holds only in-frame ones; the method was immunoSEQ multiplex PCR. The repertoire holds some 51,000 clones, with about 76% as singletons. The germline gives CDR1 SGHRS, CDR2 YFSETQ. J lost 5 bases, V lost 3 bases, and 4 bases had no gene match. CDR3 length equals 14 residues. Sequencing input: PBMCs. The chain carries TRBV5-1 and TRBJ2-2, with 7 positions matching TRBD2. This TCR was recovered from a female donor in good health and CMV-seronegative. The CDR3 region is CASSWGGETGELFF. CDR3 DNA: TGCGCCAGCAGCTGGGGGGGAGAGACCGGGGAGCTGTTTTTT.